Shown below are 17 T cell receptor beta chains from a single sample sequenced in a study of neoadjuvant anti-PD-1 for oral cavity cancer. The table came from immunoSEQ multiplex PCR; TCRdb's copy has only in-frame clones and leaves some out. The sample records some 22,000 clones, 27% being singletons. Time point indicated: after neoadjuvant nivolumab, at surgical resection. Sequenced material: tumor tissue, taken after nivolumab (anti-PD-1) treatment. The receptors originated from a person between 35 and 79 years old with oral cavity squamous cell carcinoma.

This chain links TRBV10-3 with TRBJ1-6; 8 nucleotides agree with TRBD1. V lost 0 bases and J lost 8; bases outside the gene matches: 12. The CDR3 covers 18 residues. The V gene's germline CDR1 is ENHRY and CDR2 SYGVKD. In nucleotides, the CDR3 is TGTGCCATCAGTGAGTCCCCAACCGGACAGGGCCTCTATTCACCCCTCCACTTT. The encoded protein is CAISESPTGQGLYSPLHF.

The chain employs TRBV10-3 and TRBJ1-6, with D unclear. Trimming pared 3 bases from V and 6 bases from J, leaving 0 bases between. This CDR3 region has 11 residues. The V gene's germline CDR1 is ENHRY and CDR2 SYGVKD. The DNA for the CDR3 is TGTGCCATCAGTGATAATTCACCCCTCCACTTT. This translates into CAISDNSPLHF.

This clone showed up just a few times. The rearrangement uses TRBV4-2 and TRBJ2-5; D is perhaps TRBD2 (5 bases). CDR1 and CDR2 (germline): LGHNA, YNFKEQ. The CDR3 sequence is 13 residues long. With 8 bases removed from V and 2 bases from J, the gap between germline ends came to 12 bases. The CDR3 nucleotides read TGTGCCAGCGGATTCGGGGTACAAGAGACCCAGTACTTC. Encoded protein: CASGFGVQETQYF.

The table lists this clone with a few counts. The rearrangement links TRBV6-1 to TRBJ2-1, with no clear D. This CDR3 comprises 12 residues. Germline V gives CDR1 MNHNS, CDR2 SASEGT. Deletions cut 3 bases from V and 8 bases from J, with 8 bases between. The CDR3 DNA follows: TGTGCCAGCAGTGAGACGTATTATGAGCAGTTCTTC. As protein: CASSETYYEQFF.

This clone was seen at least ten times. The CDR3 is CASSLGGQDGYTF. In DNA, the CDR3 is TGTGCCAGCAGCTTGGGGGGGCAGGATGGCTACACCTTC. This rearrangement joins TRBV7-2 to TRBJ1-2, with a weak D call TRBD1 (6 bases). The CDR3 is 13 residues long. Germline CDR1 is SGHTA and CDR2 is FQGNSA. Trimming took off 3 bases at V and 6 bases at J, with 11 bases between the two ends.

In this sample, this clone turned up a few times. The V gene is TRBV28, the J gene TRBJ2-7, with D tentatively TRBD1 or TRBD2 (5 bases each). The V end was cut by 5 bases, the J end by 8 bases, with 22 bases between. The CDR3 is 15 residues long. Germline V gives CDR1 MDHEN, CDR2 SYDVKM. The CDR3, as DNA: TGTGCCAGCAGTAATATCCGGGACGGGCCTGTGAAGCAGTACTTC. It encodes CASSNIRDGPVKQYF.

This clone has at least ten counts. The gene calls are TRBV11-2 and TRBJ2-1; D may match TRBD1 or TRBD2 (6 bases each). The CDR3 is made up of 14 amino acids. V lost 1 base, J lost 6 bases, and 10 bases lay in between. The germline V gene has CDR1 SGHAT and CDR2 FQNNGV. The CDR3 DNA reads as TGTGCCAGCAGCTTAGCTGGAGGGGGCAATGAGCAGTTCTTC. Translating gives CASSLAGGGNEQFF.

J is TRBJ1-2 and V is TRBV10-3; D is unresolved. Germline loops: CDR1 ENHRY, CDR2 SYGVKD. V was shortened by 8 bases and J by 5 bases, with 12 bases between the two germline ends. The CDR3 length is 12 residues. The CDR3 loop reads CAIRREVYGYTF. The CDR3 nucleotides are TGTGCCATCCGGAGGGAGGTATATGGCTACACCTTC.

This clone was counted between two and nine times. The genes are TRBV27 and TRBJ1-2, with 8 bases aligning to TRBD1. The CDR3 sequence is 12 residues long. In germline, CDR1 is MNHEY, CDR2 SMNVEV (reference sequence). J gave up 7 bases and V 7 bases, and 5 bases lay outside the gene matches. For the CDR3, the DNA is TGTGCCAGCAAGACAGGGGACTCTGGCTACACCTTC. Translation: CASKTGDSGYTF.

V usage is TRBV6-6 and J usage is TRBJ2-3; D unclear. Germline CDR1 reads MNHNY; CDR2 reads SVGAGI (reference sequence). The CDR3 covers 12 residues. V was clipped by 8 bases and J by 6 bases, with 12 bases between them. Here the CDR3 reads CASGLASDTQYF. In DNA form, the CDR3 reads TGTGCCAGCGGTTTAGCAAGTGATACGCAGTATTTT.

This clone has ten or more counts. The chain links TRBV19 to TRBJ2-7; 7 positions match TRBD1. Germline values: CDR1 LNHDA, CDR2 SQIVND (reference sequence). This CDR3 is 13 amino acids long. J was trimmed by 6 bases and V by 6 bases; bases with no gene match: 8. The DNA of the CDR3 is TGTGCCAGTAGCTCCGACAGGGCCGGCGAGCAGTACTTC. Its protein product is CASSSDRAGEQYF.

The genes are TRBV4-2 and TRBJ2-6, with D tentatively TRBD1 or TRBD2 (5 bases each). This CDR3 spans 16 amino acids. Trimming removed 4 bases from V and 4 bases from J, with 14 bases in between. Germline CDR1 and CDR2: LGHNA and YNFKEQ. The CDR3 sequence is CASSPSGTSGANVLTF. Here the CDR3 DNA reads TGTGCCAGCAGCCCTTCCGGGACGTCCGGGGCCAACGTCCTGACTTTC.

The genes are TRBV4-1 and TRBJ1-2; D possibly corresponds to TRBD1 (6 bases). The CDR3 runs to 17 residues. Germline V gene lookup returns CDR1 MGHRA and CDR2 YSYEKL. V was pared by 4 bases and J by 0 bases, with 18 bases between. The CDR3 DNA follows: TGCGCCAGCAGCCGTTCCGTACAGGGCTTGACTAACTATGGCTACACCTTC. Translated: CASSRSVQGLTNYGYTF.

The chain combines TRBV30 with TRBJ1-1; TRBD1 might be the D (6 bases). Per germline, CDR1 GTSNPN and CDR2 SVGIG (reference sequence). Trimming stripped 0 bases from V and 5 bases from J, with 13 bases between. This CDR3 contains 14 residues. The CDR3 coding sequence is TGTGCCTGGAGTGTACCAGGGGTGGGAACTGAAGCTTTCTTT. Its protein product is CAWSVPGVGTEAFF.

This clone was found a few times. The chain uses TRBV5-1 and TRBJ1-3; D is ambiguous. This CDR3 is 13 amino acids long. The V gene's germline CDR1 is SGHRS and CDR2 YFSETQ. Trimming removed 5 bases at V and 2 bases at J, with 8 bases between. The CDR3 coding sequence is TGCGCCAGCAGTACGGGAGCTGGAAACACCATATATTTT. Translation gives CASSTGAGNTIYF.

The genes are TRBV21-1 and TRBJ1-6; no DNA check was done on the table's D call, TRBD1. TRBV21-1 is marked as a pseudogene. The CDR3 is made up of 15 amino acids. In DNA form, the CDR3 reads TGTGCCAGCAGCAAAGTATGTCAGAATAATTCACCCCTCCACTTT. As protein: CASSKVCQNNSPLHF.

The chain couples TRBV28 to TRBJ2-6; D gene ambiguous. Germline loops: CDR1 MDHEN, CDR2 SYDVKM. Trimming took off 3 bases at V and 0 bases at J, with 15 bases between the two ends. This CDR3 spans 18 amino acids. The CDR3 loop is CASSFLPGRSSGANVLTF. The CDR3 DNA reads as TGTGCCAGCAGTTTTCTACCAGGCCGAAGCTCTGGGGCCAACGTCCTGACTTTC.